This entry concerns a single TCR beta chain. CDR1 is MGHRA, CDR2 YSYEKL, per germline. CDR3 length equals 17 residues. Trimming took 4 bases from V and 0 from J; bases not matched to a gene: 6. This entry comes from a study of cytomegalovirus exposure and HLA in healthy donors. PCR used 60 Vbeta primers and 13 Jbeta primers. Sequencing used immunoSEQ multiplex PCR; TCRdb keeps in-frame clones, though not all of them. The sample consists of roughly 80,000 clones, roughly two thirds of them appearing once. The sequence came from a woman in her forties or fifties in good health and CMV-seropositive. The sequencing input was PBMCs. This chain uses TRBV4-1 with TRBJ1-6; 7 bases fit TRBD1. CDR3 in amino acids: CASSPGQARSYNSPLHF. As DNA, the CDR3 is TGCGCCAGCAGCCCAGGACAGGCGCGCTCCTATAATTCACCCCTCCACTTT.